This T cell receptor beta chain was obtained from a study of regulatory T cells in long-lasting Graves disease. Study results and caveats: The study found TRBV28, TRBJ1-2 and TRBJ2-5 favored in persistent disease. It is possible that accuracy was reduced by the small size of the sample.

The V and J ends lost 4 bases and 7 bases respectively, with 15 bases between them. Germline V lookup: CDR1 SGHDT, CDR2 YYEEEE. This CDR3 has 15 amino acids. This clonotype occurred a few times. The antigen is undetermined. As to time point: newly diagnosed GD, antithyroid drugs for less than 3 months. PBMC-derived RNA was used for the TCR library. With iRepertoire HTBI primers and Arm-PCR of CDR3 regions, TCR beta libraries were built. Using its own MiXCR run on the multiplex PCR reads, TCRdb lists one record per CDR3 protein. This sample yields hundreds of thousands of distinct CDR3 sequences, of which around 17% are seen a single time; just under 30% belongs to the top ten. Another study also made use of these data, one on T cells in Graves' hyperthyroidism and ophthalmopathy. That paper states: The TCR CDR3 was amplified in a first-round RT-PCR using the HTBI primer set. Through a model of 13 V-J features, ophthalmopathy was separated from stable hyperthyroidism.

The receptor's source is a man aged 35 to 55 with Graves disease. The material was peripheral blood mononuclear cells (PBMCs), obtained at new diagnosis, from a patient treated with antithyroid drugs. The V gene is TRBV5-6, the J gene TRBJ1-6; D not certain. The CDR3 bases are TGTGCCAGCAGCCTCCGACCCGCCATGAATTCACCCCTCCACTTT. This encodes CASSLRPAMNSPLHF. Full variable domain (missing parts from reference TRBV5-6 and TRBJ1-6): DAGVTQSPTHLIKTRGQQVTLRCSPKSGHDTVSWYQQALGQGPQFIFQYYEEEERQRGNFPDRFSGHQFPNYSSELNVNALLLGDSALYLCASSLRPAMNSPLHFGNGTRLTVT.